The clone carrying this T cell receptor beta chain was observed at least ten times. MiXCR, applied by TCRdb to the reads, yields one record per CDR3 protein. Among roughly 230,000 distinct CDR3 sequences, under 30% were seen once, and the ten largest hold under 7.5%. This entry comes from a study of kidney transplant recipient with SARS-CoV-2 infection. The CDR3 contains 13 residues. CDR1 and CDR2 (germline): DFQATT, SNEGSKA (reference sequence). The ends lost 4 bases at V and 1 base at J; junction bases unmatched: 1. The chain employs TRBV20-1 and TRBJ2-7, with 10 bases aligning to TRBD2. The TCR comes from a male patient in his thirties who had COVID-19 and was a kidney transplant recipient. The T cells may partly be graft donor cells. The sequences come from a blood sample, collected at baseline and on day 111 from a kidney transplant recipient. CDR3 coding DNA: TGCAGTGCTAAAGCGGGAGGGTCCTACGAGCAGTACTTC. Translated, it gives CSAKAGGSYEQYF.